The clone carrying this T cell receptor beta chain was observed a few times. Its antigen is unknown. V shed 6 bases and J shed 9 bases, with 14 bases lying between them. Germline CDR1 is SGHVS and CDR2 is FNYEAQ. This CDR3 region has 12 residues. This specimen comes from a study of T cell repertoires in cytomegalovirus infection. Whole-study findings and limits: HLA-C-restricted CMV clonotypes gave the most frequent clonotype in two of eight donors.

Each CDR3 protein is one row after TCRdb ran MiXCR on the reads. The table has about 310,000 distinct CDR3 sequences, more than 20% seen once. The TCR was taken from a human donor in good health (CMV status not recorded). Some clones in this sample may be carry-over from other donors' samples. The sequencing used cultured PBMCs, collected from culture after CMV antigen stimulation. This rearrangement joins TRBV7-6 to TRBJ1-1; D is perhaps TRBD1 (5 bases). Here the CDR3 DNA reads TGTGCCAGCAGTTTCCCGCAGGGTCAAGCTTTCTTT. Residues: CASSFPQGQAFF.